These T cell receptor beta chains were read from a single sample in a study of post-analysis software for immune sequencing data. TCRdb called the PCR reads again in MiXCR, with one record for every CDR3 protein. The sample contains roughly 870,000 distinct CDR3 sequences, around 50% of which appear only once. Sequencing was performed on blood. Receptors originate from a girl aged 5-17 years with multiple sclerosis. CDR3s include the opening cysteine and the closing phenylalanine or tryptophan. D genes are given only for firm matches. The size of a clone is reported for some rows only, either as once, few or many, or as a class for expanded clones.

d_call cdr3_length clone_size j_call v_call cdr3_nt cdr3_aa
. 14 few TRBJ2-3 TRBV20-1 TGCAGTGCTAGTGGCAGATTCCCCCCCGATACGCAGTATTTT CSASGRFPPDTQYF
TRBD1 14 . TRBJ2-7 TRBV5-1 TGTGCCAGCAGCTTAGACAGGGGGCTGTACGAGCAGTACTTC CASSLDRGLYEQYF
TRBD2 15 . TRBJ2-7 TRBV5-1 TGCGCCAGCAGCTTGTCGGCGGGAGGGCCATTCGAGCAGTACTTC CASSLSAGGPFEQYF
. 15 once TRBJ2-6 TRBV11-1 TGTGCCAGCAGCCTAGACAGTCCTAGGGCCAACGTCCTGACTTTC CASSLDSPRANVLTF
TRBD1 19 . TRBJ2-1 TRBV4-1 TGCGCCAGCAGCCAAGAGGCCGGGGACAGTATGAGCTCCTACAATGAGCAGTTCTTC CASSQEAGDSMSSYNEQFF
TRBD1 14 . TRBJ1-2 TRBV10-3 TGTGCCATCAGCGGACAGGGATCACAGGAGGGCTACACCTTC CAISGQGSQEGYTF
TRBD2 17 few TRBJ2-7 TRBV10-3 TGTGCCACCTCCGGAGGACTAGCGGGAGGGAAAGCCTACGAGCAGTACTTC CATSGGLAGGKAYEQYF
. 14 few TRBJ1-4 TRBV20-1 TGCAGTGCTAGAGATCTTGGCTGGCGCGAAAAACTGTTTTTT CSARDLGWREKLFF
. 13 . TRBJ2-5 TRBV20-1 TGCAGTGCTCCCGGGGCGGTCCAAGAGACCCAGTACTTC CSAPGAVQETQYF
. 15 few TRBJ2-3 TRBV10-3 TGTGCCATCAGTGTACGGCGCCGAGATGAAGATACGCAGTATTTT CAISVRRRDEDTQYF
. 14 . TRBJ2-3 TRBV20-1 TGCAGTGCTAGACGGCATGAATTCACAGATACGCAGTATTTT CSARRHEFTDTQYF
TRBD1 13 . TRBJ2-7 TRBV2 TGTGCCAGCAGGGGACAGGGGGCGATCGAGCAGTACTTC CASRGQGAIEQYF
TRBD1 15 . TRBJ1-2 TRBV7-2 TGTGCCAGCAGCGAGAGAGTAGGGGGCATCTATGGCTACACCTTC CASSERVGGIYGYTF
TRBD2 17 . TRBJ2-1 TRBV5-1 TGCGCCAGCAGCTCCCAGGGCCGAGGGCGGGGGGACAATGAGCAGTTCTTC CASSSQGRGRGDNEQFF
. 14 few TRBJ2-3 TRBV2 TGTGCCAGCAGTGAAGGGCCTTCCATAGATACGCAGTATTTT CASSEGPSIDTQYF
. 15 . TRBJ1-6 TRBV12-3/TRBV12-4 TGTGCCAGCAGGCCAAGCGACGTAATCAATTCACCCCTCCACTTT CASRPSDVINSPLHF
TRBD1 15 . TRBJ1-4 TRBV2 TGTGCCAGCAGATTAAGGACAGGGGGCGTTGGGGAACTGTTTTTT CASRLRTGGVGELFF
. 13 . TRBJ2-1 TRBV29-1 TGCAGCGTCTCAGCGGGCCTATACAATGAGCAGTTCTTC CSVSAGLYNEQFF
. 14 few TRBJ2-6 TRBV24-1 TGTGCCACCAGTGATCCCTCTGGGGCCAACGTCCTGACTTTC CATSDPSGANVLTF
TRBD2 16 . TRBJ2-2 TRBV7-3 TGTGCCAGCAGCCCCGCCAGCGGGGGGGCCGTCGGGGAGCTGTTTTTT CASSPASGGAVGELFF
. 16 . TRBJ2-3 TRBV6-4 TGTGCCAGCAGTGACTCGGTGTTTAGCGCCACAGATACGCAGTATTTT CASSDSVFSATDTQYF
. 16 once TRBJ2-5 TRBV20-1 TGCAGTGCTAGGAAAATGCGACAGTTCCCCCAAGAGACCCAGTACTTC CSARKMRQFPQETQYF
. 16 . TRBJ1-2 TRBV7-9 TGTGCCAGCAGCTTAGACTCCGACTTAGCTAACTATGGCTACACCTTC CASSLDSDLANYGYTF
. 17 . TRBJ2-4 TRBV5-1 TGCGCCAGCAGCTTGGGGGGGGCAGGGGCCCTCAAAAACATTCAGTACTTC CASSLGGAGALKNIQYF
. 15 . TRBJ2-7 TRBV5-5 TGTGCCAGCAGCTTGGGGGGGGCGGGCTCCTACGAGCAGTACTTC CASSLGGAGSYEQYF
TRBD1 15 few TRBJ2-7 TRBV14 TGTGCCAGCAGCCACGGCGGGACAGGGCCCTACGAGCAGTACTTC CASSHGGTGPYEQYF
. 13 . TRBJ1-4 TRBV10-3 TGTGCCATCAGTGACAGGGGTGGAGAAAAACTGTTTTTT CAISDRGGEKLFF
. 15 few TRBJ1-1 TRBV3-1 TGTGCCAGCAGCCAAGATCGGCAGATGAACACTGAAGCTTTCTTT CASSQDRQMNTEAFF
. 15 few TRBJ2-3 TRBV20-1 TGCAGTGCTAGAGCCGGTGCACCTAGCACAGATACGCAGTATTTT CSARAGAPSTDTQYF
. 14 . TRBJ1-1 TRBV7-3 TGTGCCAGCAGCTACGGACACGCTAACACTGAAGCTTTCTTT CASSYGHANTEAFF
TRBD2 14 . TRBJ2-1 TRBV20-1 TGCAGCGCTCCGCGGGCGGGAGGGGTTCATGAGCAGTTCTTC CSAPRAGGVHEQFF
TRBD1 17 . TRBJ2-6 TRBV19 TGTGCCAGTAGCCCCGACAGGGTGAGCTCTGGGGCCAACGTCCTGACTTTC CASSPDRVSSGANVLTF
. 16 . TRBJ2-2 TRBV7-6 TGTGCCAGCAGACCAAATCTAATCCCCCACACCGGGGAGCTGTTTTTT CASRPNLIPHTGELFF
. 16 . TRBJ1-6 TRBV12-3/TRBV12-4 TGTGCCAGCAGTTTAGATGGAGGGCGCCAGAATTCACCCCTCCACTTT CASSLDGGRQNSPLHF
TRBD2 18 . TRBJ2-1 TRBV14 TGTGCCAGCAGCCAAGATAGGGCCCTAGCGGGAACCTACAATGAGCAGTTCTTC CASSQDRALAGTYNEQFF
. 15 . TRBJ2-7 TRBV20-1 TGCAGTGCTATCGACCGACAGACTTCCTCCTACGAGCAGTACTTC CSAIDRQTSSYEQYF
TRBD2 13 . TRBJ2-5 TRBV29-1 TGCAGCGTTGGCGGGACTAGCTATGGGACCCAGTACTTC CSVGGTSYGTQYF